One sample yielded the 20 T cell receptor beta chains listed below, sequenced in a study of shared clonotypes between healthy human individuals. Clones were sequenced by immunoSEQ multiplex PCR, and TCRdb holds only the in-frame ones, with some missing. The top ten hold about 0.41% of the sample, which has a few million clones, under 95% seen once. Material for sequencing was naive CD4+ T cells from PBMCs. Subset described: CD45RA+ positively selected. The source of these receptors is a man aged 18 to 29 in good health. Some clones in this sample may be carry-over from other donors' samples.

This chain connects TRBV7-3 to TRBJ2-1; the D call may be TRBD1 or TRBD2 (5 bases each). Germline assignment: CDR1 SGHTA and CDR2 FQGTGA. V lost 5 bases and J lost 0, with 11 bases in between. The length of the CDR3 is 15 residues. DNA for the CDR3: TGTGCCAGCAGCCCCGGGACCAACTCCTACAATGAGCAGTTCTTC. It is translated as CASSPGTNSYNEQFF.

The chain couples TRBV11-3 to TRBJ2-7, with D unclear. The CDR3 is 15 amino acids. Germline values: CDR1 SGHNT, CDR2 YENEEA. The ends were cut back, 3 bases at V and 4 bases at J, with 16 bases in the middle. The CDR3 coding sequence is TGTGCCAGCAGCTTCTGGGGAAACGTTTCATACGAGCAGTACTTC. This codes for CASSFWGNVSYEQYF.

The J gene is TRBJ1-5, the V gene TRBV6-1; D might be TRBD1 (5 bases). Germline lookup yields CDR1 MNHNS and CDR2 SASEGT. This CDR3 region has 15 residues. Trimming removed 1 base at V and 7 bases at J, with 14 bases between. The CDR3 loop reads CASSEGSGRFQPQHF. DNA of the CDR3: TGTGCCAGCAGTGAAGGGTCAGGGCGGTTCCAGCCCCAGCATTTT.

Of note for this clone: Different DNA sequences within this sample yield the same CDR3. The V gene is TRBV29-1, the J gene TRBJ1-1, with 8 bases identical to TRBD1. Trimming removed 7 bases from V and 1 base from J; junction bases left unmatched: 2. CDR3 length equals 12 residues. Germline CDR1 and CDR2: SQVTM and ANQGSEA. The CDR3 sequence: CSADRGNTEAFF. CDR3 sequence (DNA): TGCAGCGCCGACAGGGGGAACACTGAAGCTTTCTTT.

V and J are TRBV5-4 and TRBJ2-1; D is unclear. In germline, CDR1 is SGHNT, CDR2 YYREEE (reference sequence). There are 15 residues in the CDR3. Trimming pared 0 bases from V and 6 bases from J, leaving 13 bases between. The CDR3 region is CASSLGSGRFNEQFF. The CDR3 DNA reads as TGTGCCAGCAGCTTGGGTTCAGGCAGATTCAATGAGCAGTTCTTC.

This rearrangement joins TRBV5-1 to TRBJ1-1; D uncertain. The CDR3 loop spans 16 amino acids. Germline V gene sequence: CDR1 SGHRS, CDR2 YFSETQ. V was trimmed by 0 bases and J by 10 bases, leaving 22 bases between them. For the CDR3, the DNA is TGCGCCAGCAGCTTGGCCTCCGGTCTATCCTTAGGCGGAGCTTTCTTT. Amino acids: CASSLASGLSLGGAFF.

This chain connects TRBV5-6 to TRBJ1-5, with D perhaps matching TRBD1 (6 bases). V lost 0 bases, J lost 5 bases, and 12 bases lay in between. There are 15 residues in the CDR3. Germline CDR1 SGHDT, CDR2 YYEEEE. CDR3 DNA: TGTGCCAGCAGCTTGGGGGGCAGGGGCGATCAGCCCCAGCATTTT. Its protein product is CASSLGGRGDQPQHF.

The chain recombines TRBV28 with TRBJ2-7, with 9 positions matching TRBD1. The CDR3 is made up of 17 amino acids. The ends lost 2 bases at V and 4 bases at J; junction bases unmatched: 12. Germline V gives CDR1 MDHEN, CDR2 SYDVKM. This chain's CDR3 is CASSLPFGQGSIYEQYF. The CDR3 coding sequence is TGTGCCAGCAGTTTACCCTTCGGACAGGGGTCCATATACGAGCAGTACTTC.

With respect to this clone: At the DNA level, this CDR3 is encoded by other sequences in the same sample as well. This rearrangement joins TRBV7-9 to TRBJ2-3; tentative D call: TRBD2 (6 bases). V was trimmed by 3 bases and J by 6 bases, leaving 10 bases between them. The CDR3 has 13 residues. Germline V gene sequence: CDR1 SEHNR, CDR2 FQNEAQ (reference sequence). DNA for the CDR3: TGTGCCAGCAGCTTCTCAGGAGGGGATACGCAGTATTTT. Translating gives CASSFSGGDTQYF.

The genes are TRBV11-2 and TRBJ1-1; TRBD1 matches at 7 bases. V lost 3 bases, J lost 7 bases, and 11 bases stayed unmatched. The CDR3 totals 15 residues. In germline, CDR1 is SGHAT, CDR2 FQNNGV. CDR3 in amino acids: CASSFERGRAVEAFF. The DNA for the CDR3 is TGTGCCAGCAGCTTCGAAAGGGGGCGCGCCGTTGAAGCTTTCTTT. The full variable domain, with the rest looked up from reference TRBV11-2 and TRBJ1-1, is EAGVAQSPRYKIIEKRQSVAFWCNPISGHATLYWYQQILGQGPKLLIQFQNNGVVDDSQLPKDRFSAERLKGVDSTLKIQPAKLEDSAVYLCASSFERGRAVEAFFGQGTRLTVV.

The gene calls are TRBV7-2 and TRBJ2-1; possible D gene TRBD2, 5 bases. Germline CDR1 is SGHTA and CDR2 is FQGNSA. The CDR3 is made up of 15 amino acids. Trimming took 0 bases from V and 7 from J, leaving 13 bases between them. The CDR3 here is CASSLATGVLNEQFF. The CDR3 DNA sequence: TGTGCCAGCAGCTTAGCCACCGGGGTCCTAAATGAGCAGTTCTTC.

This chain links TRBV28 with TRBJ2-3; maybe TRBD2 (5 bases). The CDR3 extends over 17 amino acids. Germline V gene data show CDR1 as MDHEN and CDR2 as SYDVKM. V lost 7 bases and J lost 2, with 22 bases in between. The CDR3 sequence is CASTGNGVPQATDTQYF. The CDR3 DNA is TGTGCCAGCACCGGGAACGGGGTGCCTCAAGCCACAGATACGCAGTATTTT.

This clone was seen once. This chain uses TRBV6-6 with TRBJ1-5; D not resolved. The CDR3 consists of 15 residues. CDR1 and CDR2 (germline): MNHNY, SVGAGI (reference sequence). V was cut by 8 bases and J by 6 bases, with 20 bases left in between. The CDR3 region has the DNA TGTGCCAGCGACGGACTAATAGACTCCGGTCAGCCCCAGCATTTT. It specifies CASDGLIDSGQPQHF.

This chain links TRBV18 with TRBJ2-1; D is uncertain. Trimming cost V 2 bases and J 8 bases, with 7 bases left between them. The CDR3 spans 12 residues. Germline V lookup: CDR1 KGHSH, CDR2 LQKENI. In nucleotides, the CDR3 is TGTGCCAGCTCACCAACACGCGATGAGCAGTTCTTC. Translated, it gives CASSPTRDEQFF.

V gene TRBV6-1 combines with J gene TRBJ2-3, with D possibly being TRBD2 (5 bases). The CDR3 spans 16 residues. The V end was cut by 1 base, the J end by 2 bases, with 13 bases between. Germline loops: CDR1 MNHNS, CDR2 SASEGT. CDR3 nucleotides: TGTGCCAGCAGTGAAGTATGGGCGGGCAACACAGATACGCAGTATTTT. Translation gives CASSEVWAGNTDTQYF.

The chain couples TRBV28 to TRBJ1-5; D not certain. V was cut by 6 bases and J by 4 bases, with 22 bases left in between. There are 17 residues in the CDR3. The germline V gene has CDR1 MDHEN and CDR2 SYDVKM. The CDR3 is CASRSRRSSTLNQPQHF. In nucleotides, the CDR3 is TGTGCCAGCAGAAGCAGACGGAGCTCGACTCTAAATCAGCCCCAGCATTTT.

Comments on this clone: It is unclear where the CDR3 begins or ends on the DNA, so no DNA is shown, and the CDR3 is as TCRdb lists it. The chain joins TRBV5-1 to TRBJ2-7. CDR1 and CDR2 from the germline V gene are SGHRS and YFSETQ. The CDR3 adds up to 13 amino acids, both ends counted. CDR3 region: CASSFWRGDEQYF.

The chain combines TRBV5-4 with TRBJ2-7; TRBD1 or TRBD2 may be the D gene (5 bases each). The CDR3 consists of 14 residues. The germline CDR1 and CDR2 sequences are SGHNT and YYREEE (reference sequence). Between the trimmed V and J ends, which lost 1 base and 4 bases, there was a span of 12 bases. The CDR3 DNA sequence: TGTGCCAGCAGCTTGTGGGGACCCTCGTACGAGCAGTACTTC. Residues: CASSLWGPSYEQYF.

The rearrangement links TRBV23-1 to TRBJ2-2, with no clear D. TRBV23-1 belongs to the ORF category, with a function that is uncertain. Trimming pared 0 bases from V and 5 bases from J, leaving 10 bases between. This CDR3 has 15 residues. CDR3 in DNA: TGCGCCAGCAGTCAATCTACCGCACGGACCGGGGAGCTGTTTTTT. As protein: CASSQSTARTGELFF.

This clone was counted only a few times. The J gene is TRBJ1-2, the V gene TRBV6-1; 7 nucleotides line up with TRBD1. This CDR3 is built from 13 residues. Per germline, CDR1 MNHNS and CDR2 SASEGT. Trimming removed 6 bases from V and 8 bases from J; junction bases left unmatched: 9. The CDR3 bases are TGTGCCAGCAGGGAGACAGGGCGCGGCGGCTACACCTTC. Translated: CASRETGRGGYTF.